The following is a T cell receptor beta chain sequence with its context. Using immunoSEQ multiplex PCR, the repertoire was profiled, and TCRdb retains in-frame clones only, with some absent. The sample yields roughly 500,000 clones, roughly 87% seen once. The data are from a study of blood T cell repertoires in COVID-19. Source material: peripheral blood. The sequence was collected from a man younger than 30 with COVID-19, enrolled during active disease.

Here the CDR3 reads CASSEQPGQGAQTF. In DNA, the CDR3 is TGTGCCAGCAGTGAACAGCCGGGACAGGGGGCGCAGACCTTC. V is TRBV6-4 and J is TRBJ1-2, with 12 bases that match TRBD1. The germline V gene encodes CDR1 MRHNA and CDR2 SNTAGT. J lost 14 bases, V lost 3 bases, and 10 bases had no gene match. The CDR3 is 14 amino acids.